Given below is one TCR beta chain in context. The data were taken from a study of blood T cell repertoires in COVID-19. Study as a whole: Sample material is recorded as cDNA or gDNA derived from T cells, B-cell-depleted T cells, or PBMCs.

Authors' analysis steps: Reference gene primer amplification gave estimated nucleated cell counts. Measured with immunoSEQ multiplex PCR; TCRdb has only the in-frame clones, and not every one. V, J and clone size reflect that table, while D and trimming were determined from the DNA. The table has 350,000 to 450,000 clones, approximately 90% seen once. Membership in each cohort depended on participant-reported clinical history. Germline values: CDR1 SGHDT, CDR2 YYEEEE. V was pared by 4 bases and J by 7 bases, with 18 bases between. The CDR3 sequence is 14 residues long. The gene calls are TRBV5-6 and TRBJ2-7; a possible D gene is TRBD2 (6 bases). This sequence was found in a middle-aged woman who had been exposed to COVID-19. Sequencing input: PBMCs or T cells enriched from blood (not recorded which). The CDR3 bases are TGTGCCAGCAGCCTGGAGGGTAGGGGAAAAGAGCAGTACTTC. It is translated as CASSLEGRGKEQYF. The full variable domain, completed using reference TRBV5-6 and TRBJ2-7, is DAGVTQSPTHLIKTRGQQVTLRCSPKSGHDTVSWYQQALGQGPQFIFQYYEEEERQRGNFPDRFSGHQFPNYSSELNVNALLLGDSALYLCASSLEGRGKEQYFGPGTRLTVT.